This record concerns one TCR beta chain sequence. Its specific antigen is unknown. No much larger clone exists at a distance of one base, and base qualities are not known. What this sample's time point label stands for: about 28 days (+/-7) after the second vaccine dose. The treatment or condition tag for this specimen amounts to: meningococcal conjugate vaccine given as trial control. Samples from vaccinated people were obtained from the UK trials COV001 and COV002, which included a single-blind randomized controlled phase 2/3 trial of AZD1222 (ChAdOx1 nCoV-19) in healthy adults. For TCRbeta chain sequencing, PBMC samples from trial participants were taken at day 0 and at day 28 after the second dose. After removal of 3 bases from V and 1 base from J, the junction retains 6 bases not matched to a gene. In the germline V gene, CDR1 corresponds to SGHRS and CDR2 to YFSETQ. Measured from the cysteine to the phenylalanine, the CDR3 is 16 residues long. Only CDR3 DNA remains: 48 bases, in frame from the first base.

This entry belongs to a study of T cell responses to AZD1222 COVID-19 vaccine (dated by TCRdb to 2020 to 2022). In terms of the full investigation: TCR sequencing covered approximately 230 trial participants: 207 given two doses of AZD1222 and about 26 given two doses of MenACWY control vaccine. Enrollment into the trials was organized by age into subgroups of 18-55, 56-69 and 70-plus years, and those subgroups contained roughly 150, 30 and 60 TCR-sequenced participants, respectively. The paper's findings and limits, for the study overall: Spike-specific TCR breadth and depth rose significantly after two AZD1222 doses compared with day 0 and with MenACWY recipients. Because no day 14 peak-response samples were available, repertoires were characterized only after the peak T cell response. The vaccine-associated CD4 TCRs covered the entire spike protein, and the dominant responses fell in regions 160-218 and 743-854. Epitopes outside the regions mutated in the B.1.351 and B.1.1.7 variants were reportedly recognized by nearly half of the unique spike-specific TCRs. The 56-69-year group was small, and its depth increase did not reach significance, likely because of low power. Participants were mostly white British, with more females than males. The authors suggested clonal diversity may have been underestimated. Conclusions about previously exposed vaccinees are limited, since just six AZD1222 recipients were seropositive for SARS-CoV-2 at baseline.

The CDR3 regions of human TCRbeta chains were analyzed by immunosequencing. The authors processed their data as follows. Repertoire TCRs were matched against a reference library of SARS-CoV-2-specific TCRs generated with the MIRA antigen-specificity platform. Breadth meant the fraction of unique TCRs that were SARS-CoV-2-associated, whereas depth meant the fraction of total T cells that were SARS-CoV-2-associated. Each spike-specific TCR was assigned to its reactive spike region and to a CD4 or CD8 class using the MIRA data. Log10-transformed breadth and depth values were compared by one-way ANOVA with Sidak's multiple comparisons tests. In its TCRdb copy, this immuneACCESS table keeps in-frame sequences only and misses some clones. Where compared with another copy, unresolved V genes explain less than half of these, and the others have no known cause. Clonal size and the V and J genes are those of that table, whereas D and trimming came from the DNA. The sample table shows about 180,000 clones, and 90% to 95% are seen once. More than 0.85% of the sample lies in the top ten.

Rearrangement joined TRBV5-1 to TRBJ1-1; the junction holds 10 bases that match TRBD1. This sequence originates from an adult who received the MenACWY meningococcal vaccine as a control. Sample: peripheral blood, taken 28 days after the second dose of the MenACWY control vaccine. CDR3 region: CASSSRQGAGNTEAFF. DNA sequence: TGCGCCAGCAGCTCCCGACAGGGGGCAGGGAACACTGAAGCTTTCTTT.